This T cell receptor beta chain was recovered during a study of shared clonotypes between healthy human individuals. On the study more broadly: Donors were a couple of women and three men aged 18 to 49. Three CD4 naive, three CD4 memory, two CD8 naive and one CD8 memory plate were used per donor.

Genomic DNA of each subset was evenly split across several immunoSEQ plates. Here immunoSEQ multiplex PCR was the method, and the copy in TCRdb shows in-frame clones only, minus some. The sample contains roughly 570,000 clones, more than 95% of which appear only once. Terminally differentiated effector memory CD45RA+ cells were excluded from the naive CD8 cells, which were CD45RO-negative and positively selected for CCR7. Findings and limits, study-wide: Naive subsets generally exceeded memory subsets in estimated richness.

As regards this clone: Its antigen remains unidentified.

The CDR3 loop spans 13 amino acids. Trimming took off 5 bases at V and 5 bases at J, with 12 bases between the two ends. CDR1 and CDR2 from the germline V gene are SGHAT and FQNNGV. The sequenced sample consisted of naive CD8+ T cells sorted from blood. The genes are TRBV11-2 and TRBJ2-5; maybe TRBD1 (6 bases). The sequence derives from a man aged 30-40 years in good health. The CDR3 nucleotides are TGTGCCAGCAGCCCCGTTAGGGGGGAGACCCAGTACTTC. This gives the protein CASSPVRGETQYF. Full variable domain (rest looked up from reference TRBV11-2 and TRBJ2-5): EAGVAQSPRYKIIEKRQSVAFWCNPISGHATLYWYQQILGQGPKLLIQFQNNGVVDDSQLPKDRFSAERLKGVDSTLKIQPAKLEDSAVYLCASSPVRGETQYFGPGTRLLVL.